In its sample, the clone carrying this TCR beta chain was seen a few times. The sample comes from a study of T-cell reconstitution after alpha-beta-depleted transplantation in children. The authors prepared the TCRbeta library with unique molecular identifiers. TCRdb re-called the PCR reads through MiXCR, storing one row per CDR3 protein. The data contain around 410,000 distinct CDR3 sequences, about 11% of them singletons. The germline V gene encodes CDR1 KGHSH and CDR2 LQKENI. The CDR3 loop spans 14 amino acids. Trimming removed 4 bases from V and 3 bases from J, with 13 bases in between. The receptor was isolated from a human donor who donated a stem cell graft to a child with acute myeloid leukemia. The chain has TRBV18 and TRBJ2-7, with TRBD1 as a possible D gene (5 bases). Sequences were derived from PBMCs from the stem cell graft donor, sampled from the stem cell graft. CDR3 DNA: TGTGCCAGCTCACGGGCCCGGACAAACTACGAGCAGTACTTC. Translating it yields CASSRARTNYEQYF.